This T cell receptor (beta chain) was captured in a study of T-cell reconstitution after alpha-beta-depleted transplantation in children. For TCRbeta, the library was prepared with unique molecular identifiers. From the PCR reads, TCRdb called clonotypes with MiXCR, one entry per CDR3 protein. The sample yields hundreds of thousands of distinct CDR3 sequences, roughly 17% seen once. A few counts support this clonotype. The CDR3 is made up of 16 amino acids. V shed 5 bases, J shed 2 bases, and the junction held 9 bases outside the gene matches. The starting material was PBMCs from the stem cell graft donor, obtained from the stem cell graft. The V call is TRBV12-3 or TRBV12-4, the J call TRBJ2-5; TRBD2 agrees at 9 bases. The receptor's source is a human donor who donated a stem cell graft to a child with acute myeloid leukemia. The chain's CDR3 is CASSDRLAVNQETQYF. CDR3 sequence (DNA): TGTGCCAGCAGTGATAGACTAGCGGTAAATCAAGAGACCCAGTACTTC.